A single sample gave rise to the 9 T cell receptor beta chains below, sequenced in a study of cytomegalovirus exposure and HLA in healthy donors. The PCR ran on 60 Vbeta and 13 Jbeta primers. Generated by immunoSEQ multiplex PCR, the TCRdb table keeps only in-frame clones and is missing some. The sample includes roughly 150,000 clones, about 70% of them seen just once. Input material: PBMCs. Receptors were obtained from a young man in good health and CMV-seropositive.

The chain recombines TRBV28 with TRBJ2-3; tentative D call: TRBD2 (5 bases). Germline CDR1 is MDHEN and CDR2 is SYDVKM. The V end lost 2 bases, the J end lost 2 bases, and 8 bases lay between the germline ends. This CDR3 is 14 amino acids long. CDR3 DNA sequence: TGTGCCAGCAGTTTAAGGGAGTACACAGATACGCAGTATTTT. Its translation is CASSLREYTDTQYF.

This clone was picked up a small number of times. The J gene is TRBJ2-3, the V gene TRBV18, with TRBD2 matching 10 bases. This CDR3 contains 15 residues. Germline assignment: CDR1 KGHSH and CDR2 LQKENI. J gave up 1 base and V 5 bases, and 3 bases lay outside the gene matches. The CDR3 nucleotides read TGTGCCAGCTCAGCCGGGACTAGCGGCACAGATACGCAGTATTTT. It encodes CASSAGTSGTDTQYF.

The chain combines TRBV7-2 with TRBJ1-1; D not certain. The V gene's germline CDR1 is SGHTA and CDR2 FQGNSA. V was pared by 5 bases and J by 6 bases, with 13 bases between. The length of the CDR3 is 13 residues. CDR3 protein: CASSEQSLAEAFF. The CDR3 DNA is TGTGCCAGCAGCGAACAAAGTTTGGCTGAAGCTTTCTTT.

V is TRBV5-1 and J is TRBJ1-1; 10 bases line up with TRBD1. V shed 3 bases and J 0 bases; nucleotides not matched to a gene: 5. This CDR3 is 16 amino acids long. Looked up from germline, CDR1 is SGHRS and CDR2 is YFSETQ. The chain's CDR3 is CASSYGTGALNTEAFF. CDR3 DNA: TGCGCCAGCAGCTATGGGACAGGGGCATTGAACACTGAAGCTTTCTTT.

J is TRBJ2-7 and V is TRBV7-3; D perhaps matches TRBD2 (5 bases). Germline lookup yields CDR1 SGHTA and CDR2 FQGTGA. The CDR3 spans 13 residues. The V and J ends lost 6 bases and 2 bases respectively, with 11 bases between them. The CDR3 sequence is CASRSSGTYEQYF. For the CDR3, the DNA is TGTGCCAGCAGATCTTCGGGGACCTACGAGCAGTACTTC.

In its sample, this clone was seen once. Here the CDR3 DNA reads TGTGCCAGCTCACCTCAAGAGCCCCCCACAGATACGCAGTATTTT. This encodes CASSPQEPPTDTQYF. This rearrangement joins TRBV18 to TRBJ2-3; no clear D. Germline V gives CDR1 KGHSH, CDR2 LQKENI. Trimming took 3 bases from V and 2 from J, leaving 12 bases between them. This CDR3 comprises 15 residues.

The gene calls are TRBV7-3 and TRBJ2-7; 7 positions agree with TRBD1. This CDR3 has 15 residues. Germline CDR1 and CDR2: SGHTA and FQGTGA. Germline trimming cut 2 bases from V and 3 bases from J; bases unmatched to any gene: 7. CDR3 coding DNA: TGTGCCAGCAGCTTAGAGGCAGGGGGTGTCTACGAGCAGTACTTC. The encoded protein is CASSLEAGGVYEQYF.

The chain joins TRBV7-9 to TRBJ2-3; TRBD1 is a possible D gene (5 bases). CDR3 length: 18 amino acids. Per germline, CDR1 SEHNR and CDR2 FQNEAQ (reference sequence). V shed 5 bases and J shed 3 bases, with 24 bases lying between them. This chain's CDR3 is CASSPTATGWLWTDTQYF. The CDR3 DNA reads TGTGCCAGCAGCCCAACGGCCACAGGTTGGCTATGGACAGATACGCAGTATTTT. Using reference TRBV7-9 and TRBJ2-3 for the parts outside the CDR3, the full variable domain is DTGVSQNPRHKITKRGQNVTFRCDPISEHNRLYWYRQTLGQGPEFLTYFQNEAQLEKSRLLSDRFSAERPKGSFSTLEIQRTEQGDSAMYLCASSPTATGWLWTDTQYFGPGTRLTVL.

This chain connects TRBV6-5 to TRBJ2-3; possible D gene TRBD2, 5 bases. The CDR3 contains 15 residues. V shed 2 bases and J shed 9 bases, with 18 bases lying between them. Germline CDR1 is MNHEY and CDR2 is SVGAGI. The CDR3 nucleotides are TGTGCCAGCAGTTACCCAAGAGGGCCGGGCGGAACGCAGTATTTT. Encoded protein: CASSYPRGPGGTQYF.